A selection of T cell receptor beta chains follows, all from one sample in a study of T-cell reconstitution after alpha-beta-depleted transplantation in children. TCRdb re-analysed the PCR reads in MiXCR, keeping a single row per CDR3 protein. Here the sample spans some 500,000 distinct CDR3 sequences, approximately 29% being singletons. Sequenced here: PBMCs from the stem cell graft donor, sampled from the stem cell graft. These receptors came from a human donor who donated a stem cell graft to a child with aplastic anemia. Each CDR3 is given with its conserved first and last residue. Each record gives: D gene, V gene, J gene, clone size, CDR3 protein, CDR3 DNA. A D gene is named only where the DNA matches it firmly. Not all rows give a size; the values are once, few, many and, for expanded clones, a class.

D: TRBD1; V: TRBV5-6; J: TRBJ2-7; size: few; CDR3: CASSFRDRFYEQYF; DNA: TGTGCCAGCAGCTTCCGGGACAGGTTCTACGAGCAGTACTTC
D: TRBD1; V: TRBV7-8; J: TRBJ1-2; size: -; CDR3: CASSLGGTGFYGYTF; DNA: TGTGCCAGCAGCTTAGGGGGGACAGGCTTTTATGGCTACACCTTC
D: TRBD1; V: TRBV7-9; J: TRBJ1-2; size: -; CDR3: CASSDIAVQGDYGYTF; DNA: TGTGCCAGCAGCGATATCGCAGTACAGGGGGACTATGGCTACACCTTC
D: -; V: TRBV30; J: TRBJ1-5; size: few; CDR3: CAWSTTGPNQPQHF; DNA: TGTGCCTGGAGTACTACAGGACCGAATCAGCCCCAGCATTTT
D: TRBD2; V: TRBV20-1; J: TRBJ2-2; size: many; CDR3: CSARLGTITGELFF; DNA: TGCAGTGCTAGACTAGGGACTATCACCGGGGAGCTGTTTTTT
D: -; V: TRBV7-2; J: TRBJ1-6; size: few; CDR3: CASSRIGRPLHF; DNA: TGTGCCAGCAGTCGGATCGGGCGCCCGCTCCACTTT
D: -; V: TRBV20-1; J: TRBJ1-2; size: few; CDR3: CSAPPAGSNYGYTF; DNA: TGCAGTGCCCCGCCGGCAGGGTCTAACTATGGCTACACCTTC
D: -; V: TRBV11-2; J: TRBJ2-1; size: -; CDR3: CASGFGQRYDEQFF; DNA: TGTGCCAGCGGGTTTGGACAAAGGTACGATGAGCAGTTCTTC
D: TRBD2; V: TRBV19; J: TRBJ2-1; size: -; CDR3: CASRRGRANEQFF; DNA: TGTGCCAGTAGGCGCGGGAGGGCCAATGAGCAGTTCTTC
D: TRBD1; V: TRBV9; J: TRBJ2-5; size: few; CDR3: CASSLGTGPQETQYF; DNA: TGTGCCAGCAGCCTCGGGACAGGGCCCCAAGAGACCCAGTACTTC
D: -; V: TRBV7-9; J: TRBJ1-2; size: few; CDR3: CASTTAGYGYTF; DNA: TGTGCCAGCACCACGGCAGGCTATGGCTACACCTTC
D: TRBD1; V: TRBV12-3/TRBV12-4; J: TRBJ1-3; size: -; CDR3: CASSFLPGQSSGNTIYF; DNA: TGTGCCAGCAGTTTCTTACCGGGACAGTCCTCTGGAAACACCATATATTTT
D: TRBD2; V: TRBV25-1; J: TRBJ2-1; size: -; CDR3: CASGGTSGRVSVEQFF; DNA: TGTGCCAGCGGAGGGACTAGCGGGAGGGTTAGCGTTGAGCAGTTCTTC
D: -; V: TRBV6-1; J: TRBJ1-6; size: few; CDR3: CARIPKDRSDNSPLHF; DNA: TGTGCCAGAATTCCAAAAGACAGAAGCGATAATTCACCCCTCCACTTT
D: -; V: TRBV9; J: TRBJ1-1; size: -; CDR3: CASSVGQMNTEAFF; DNA: TGTGCCAGCAGCGTAGGACAGATGAACACTGAAGCTTTCTTT
D: -; V: TRBV19; J: TRBJ1-2; size: few; CDR3: CASRNTGAPNYGYTF; DNA: TGTGCCAGTAGAAACACAGGAGCACCCAACTATGGCTACACCTTC
D: -; V: TRBV30; J: TRBJ2-3; size: few; CDR3: CAWTPRDTQYF; DNA: TGTGCCTGGACTCCCAGGGATACGCAGTATTTT
D: -; V: TRBV7-2; J: TRBJ1-4; size: -; CDR3: CASSFSRNEKLFF; DNA: TGTGCCAGCAGCTTTTCCAGGAATGAAAAACTGTTTTTT
D: TRBD2; V: TRBV29-1; J: TRBJ2-1; size: few; CDR3: CSVEDRQGSASGRPLYYNEQFF; DNA: TGCAGCGTTGAAGATAGGCAGGGGAGTGCTAGCGGGAGGCCTCTCTACTACAATGAGCAGTTCTTC
D: -; V: TRBV6-2/TRBV6-3; J: TRBJ2-3; size: few; CDR3: CASSYSITTPTDTQYF; DNA: TGTGCCAGCAGTTACTCGATTACTACTCCGACAGATACGCAGTATTTT
D: -; V: TRBV20-1; J: TRBJ1-5; size: few; CDR3: CSASGGSHNQPQHF; DNA: TGCAGTGCTAGCGGCGGCAGCCATAATCAGCCCCAGCATTTT
D: TRBD1; V: TRBV20-1; J: TRBJ1-2; size: few; CDR3: CSARRGQGSGYTF; DNA: TGCAGTGCTAGACGGGGACAGGGAAGTGGCTACACCTTC
D: -; V: TRBV30; J: TRBJ2-4; size: -; CDR3: CAWSSPGNIQYF; DNA: TGTGCCTGGAGTAGCCCGGGAAACATTCAGTACTTC
D: -; V: TRBV29-1; J: TRBJ2-1; size: few; CDR3: CSASAALVGGEQFF; DNA: TGCAGCGCCTCAGCCGCCCTAGTGGGCGGTGAGCAGTTCTTC
D: TRBD2; V: TRBV7-6; J: TRBJ2-2; size: -; CDR3: CASSLVYKGGPSGELFF; DNA: TGTGCCAGCAGCTTAGTATATAAGGGAGGGCCTTCCGGGGAGCTGTTTTTT
D: TRBD2; V: TRBV6-7; J: TRBJ2-5; size: few; CDR3: CASSCLAGDQETQYF; DNA: TGTGCCAGCAGCTGTCTAGCGGGAGATCAAGAGACCCAGTACTTC
D: TRBD1; V: TRBV28; J: TRBJ2-7; size: once; CDR3: CASSTGVAYEQYF; DNA: TGTGCCAGCAGTACAGGGGTTGCGTACGAGCAGTACTTC
D: -; V: TRBV5-1; J: TRBJ2-5; size: -; CDR3: CASSRRGRLGETQYF; DNA: TGCGCCAGCAGCCGCAGGGGGAGGTTGGGAGAGACCCAGTACTTC
D: -; V: TRBV3-1; J: TRBJ2-1; size: -; CDR3: CASSQGQGHNEQFF; DNA: TGTGCCAGCAGCCAGGGGCAAGGTCACAATGAGCAGTTCTTC
D: TRBD1; V: TRBV12-3/TRBV12-4; J: TRBJ1-1; size: many; CDR3: CASTRGQGRTEAFF; DNA: TGTGCCAGCACCAGGGGACAGGGTAGGACTGAAGCTTTCTTT
D: TRBD1; V: TRBV4-3; J: TRBJ1-1; size: -; CDR3: CASSQVSGQGAWNTEAFF; DNA: TGCGCCAGCAGCCAAGTTTCAGGACAGGGGGCGTGGAACACTGAAGCTTTCTTT
D: -; V: TRBV6-2/TRBV6-3; J: TRBJ2-1; size: -; CDR3: CASSYSSPWEAATLGDEQFF; DNA: TGTGCCAGCAGTTACTCCAGTCCGTGGGAGGCGGCCACTTTAGGCGATGAGCAGTTCTTC
D: -; V: TRBV27; J: TRBJ2-7; size: -; CDR3: CASSRLDYIYEQYF; DNA: TGTGCCAGCAGCCGGCTAGACTACATCTACGAGCAGTACTTC
D: TRBD2; V: TRBV7-9; J: TRBJ2-3; size: few; CDR3: CASSLSGRAADTQYF; DNA: TGTGCCAGCAGCTTAAGCGGGAGGGCCGCAGATACGCAGTATTTT
D: -; V: TRBV7-2; J: TRBJ1-1; size: -; CDR3: CASSLVPRVWDTEAFF; DNA: TGTGCCAGCAGCTTAGTTCCCAGGGTATGGGACACTGAAGCTTTCTTT
D: -; V: TRBV5-4; J: TRBJ2-3; size: -; CDR3: CASSQGPSTDTQYF; DNA: TGTGCCAGCAGTCAGGGCCCTAGCACAGATACGCAGTATTTT
D: -; V: TRBV20-1; J: TRBJ1-5; size: -; CDR3: CSATGTNHNQPQHF; DNA: TGCAGCGCGACCGGGACAAACCACAATCAGCCCCAGCATTTT
D: TRBD2; V: TRBV7-6; J: TRBJ2-2; size: few; CDR3: CASSSAGTSAGELFF; DNA: TGTGCCAGCAGCTCGGCTGGGACTAGCGCCGGGGAGCTGTTTTTT
D: -; V: TRBV3-1; J: TRBJ2-1; size: -; CDR3: CASSHLAYEQFF; DNA: TGTGCCAGCAGCCATCTAGCCTATGAGCAGTTCTTC
D: TRBD2; V: TRBV5-1; J: TRBJ2-5; size: -; CDR3: CASRREVHQETQYF; DNA: TGCGCCAGCCGCCGGGAGGTTCACCAAGAGACCCAGTACTTC
D: TRBD1; V: TRBV28; J: TRBJ2-2; size: -; CDR3: CAAGTGQGAVGELFF; DNA: TGTGCCGCGGGAACGGGACAGGGGGCAGTCGGGGAGCTGTTTTTT
D: -; V: TRBV24-1; J: TRBJ1-5; size: few; CDR3: CATSDLGTNQPQHF; DNA: TGTGCCACCAGTGATTTGGGCACCAATCAGCCCCAGCATTTT
D: -; V: TRBV4-3; J: TRBJ2-1; size: -; CDR3: CASSQASLVYNEQFF; DNA: TGCGCCAGCAGCCAGGCCTCACTAGTATACAATGAGCAGTTCTTC
D: TRBD2; V: TRBV19; J: TRBJ2-3; size: -; CDR3: CASSPRLAGERYF; DNA: TGTGCCAGTAGTCCACGACTAGCGGGAGAACGGTATTTT
D: TRBD2; V: TRBV11-3; J: TRBJ2-5; size: few; CDR3: CASSLTSGSLETQYF; DNA: TGTGCCAGCAGCTTAACTAGCGGGAGTCTTGAGACCCAGTACTTC
D: TRBD1; V: TRBV12-3/TRBV12-4; J: TRBJ2-5; size: -; CDR3: CASRAGQGSDQETQYF; DNA: TGTGCCAGCAGGGCGGGACAGGGGAGTGATCAAGAGACCCAGTACTTC
D: -; V: TRBV29-1; J: TRBJ1-5; size: -; CDR3: CSASGGGEGQPQHF; DNA: TGCAGCGCCTCGGGGGGCGGGGAAGGGCAGCCCCAGCATTTT
D: TRBD2; V: TRBV20-1; J: TRBJ2-5; size: -; CDR3: CSARKAGGETQYF; DNA: TGCAGTGCTAGGAAGGCGGGAGGAGAGACCCAGTACTTC
D: TRBD2; V: TRBV27; J: TRBJ2-1; size: -; CDR3: CASSFRSGRLDSYNEQFF; DNA: TGTGCCAGCAGTTTCAGGAGCGGGAGGTTGGACTCCTACAATGAGCAGTTCTTC